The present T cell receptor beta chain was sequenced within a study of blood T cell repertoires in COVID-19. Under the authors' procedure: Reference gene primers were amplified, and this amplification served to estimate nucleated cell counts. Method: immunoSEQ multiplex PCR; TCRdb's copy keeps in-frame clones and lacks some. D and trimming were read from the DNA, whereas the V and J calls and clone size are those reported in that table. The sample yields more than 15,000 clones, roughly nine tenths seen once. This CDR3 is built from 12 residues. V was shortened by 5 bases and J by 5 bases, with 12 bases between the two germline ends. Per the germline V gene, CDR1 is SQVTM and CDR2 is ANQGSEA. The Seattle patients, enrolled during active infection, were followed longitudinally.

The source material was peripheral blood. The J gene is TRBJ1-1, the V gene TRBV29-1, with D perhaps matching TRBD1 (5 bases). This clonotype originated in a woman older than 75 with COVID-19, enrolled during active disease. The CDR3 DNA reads TGCAGCGTTCGTTGGGGGGGTACTGAAGCTTTCTTT. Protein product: CSVRWGGTEAFF.